One sample yielded the 26 T cell receptor beta chains listed below, sequenced in a study of blood T cell repertoires in COVID-19. The data were produced by immunoSEQ multiplex PCR, yet TCRdb's version contains in-frame clones alone and is incomplete. This repertoire shows roughly 80,000 clones, approximately 80% found once; its top ten account for approximately 12%. The sequencing sample was made of peripheral blood. Every receptor here comes from a human donor in a cohort sampled during active COVID-19.

The J gene is TRBJ1-2, the V gene TRBV14; the D is unclear. V lost 0 bases to trimming and J lost 6 bases, with 14 bases between them. The CDR3 has 15 amino acids. Germline CDR1 is SGHDN and CDR2 is FVKESK. Written as DNA, the CDR3 is TGTGCCAGCAGCCAAGATCCCAGGTCGTCGGATGGCTACACCTTC. This translates into CASSQDPRSSDGYTF.

The chain uses TRBV9 and TRBJ2-5; 12 bases agree with TRBD2. Germline V gives CDR1 SGDLS, CDR2 YYNGEE. The CDR3 spans 16 residues. V lost 4 bases, J lost 1 base, and 5 bases stayed unmatched. The CDR3 spells CASSPQTSGGQETQYF. The CDR3 coding sequence is TGTGCCAGCAGCCCCCAGACTAGCGGGGGCCAAGAGACCCAGTACTTC.

V is TRBV30 and J is TRBJ1-2, with 7 bases aligning to TRBD1. The CDR3 totals 12 residues. J was trimmed by 6 bases and V by 0 bases; bases with no gene match: 1. Germline-derived CDR1 and CDR2 are GTSNPN and SVGIG (reference sequence). This chain's CDR3 is CAWSVQGDGYTF. The DNA of the CDR3 is TGTGCCTGGAGTGTCCAGGGGGATGGCTACACCTTC.

This chain links TRBV7-9 with TRBJ2-7, with 7 positions matching TRBD1. The CDR3 has 15 amino acids. V gave up 0 bases and J gave up 1 base; unmatched junction bases: 3. Germline CDR1 and CDR2: SEHNR and FQNEAQ (reference sequence). The CDR3 spells CASSLAETGSYEQYF. CDR3 DNA: TGTGCCAGCAGCTTAGCGGAGACAGGGTCCTACGAGCAGTACTTC. Drawing the rest from reference TRBV7-9 and TRBJ2-7, the complete variable domain is DTGVSQNPRHKITKRGQNVTFRCDPISEHNRLYWYRQTLGQGPEFLTYFQNEAQLEKSRLLSDRFSAERPKGSFSTLEIQRTEQGDSAMYLCASSLAETGSYEQYFGPGTRLTVT.

This sequence joins TRBV27 and TRBJ2-5; 10 positions match TRBD2. Germline lookup yields CDR1 MNHEY and CDR2 SMNVEV (reference sequence). There are 18 residues in the CDR3. With 4 bases clipped from V and 5 bases from J, the junction kept 16 bases outside the gene matches. The CDR3 DNA follows: TGTGCCAGCAGTTCAAAAATAGCGGGAGGCCCTGATAGGGAGACCCAGTACTTC. It specifies CASSSKIAGGPDRETQYF.

The gene calls are TRBV5-1 and TRBJ2-7; 7 bases line up with TRBD1. The V and J ends lost 4 bases and 1 base, in that order; junction bases with no gene match: 5. The germline V gene encodes CDR1 SGHRS and CDR2 YFSETQ. The CDR3 loop spans 14 amino acids. The CDR3 DNA is TGCGCCAGCAGCGGGACAGTGCCGTCCTACGAGCAGTACTTC. Encoded protein: CASSGTVPSYEQYF. The entire variable domain, with the rest obtained from reference TRBV5-1 and TRBJ2-7, is as follows: KAGVTQTPRYLIKTRGQQVTLSCSPISGHRSVSWYQQTPGQGLQFLFEYFSETQRNKGNFPGRFSGRQFSNSRSEMNVSTLELGDSALYLCASSGTVPSYEQYFGPGTRLTVT.

The chain joins TRBV27 to TRBJ2-2; TRBD2 agrees at 7 bases. Trimming removed 5 bases from V and 1 base from J; junction bases left unmatched: 7. Germline CDR1 MNHEY, CDR2 SMNVEV (reference sequence). CDR3 length equals 16 residues. The CDR3 is CASSPTGGGNTGELFF. Written as DNA, the CDR3 is TGTGCCAGCAGTCCCACTGGCGGGGGGAACACCGGGGAGCTGTTTTTT.

J is TRBJ1-6 and V is TRBV15; D is undetermined. Germline CDR1 LNHNV, CDR2 YYDKDF (reference sequence). V lost 0 bases, J lost 7 bases, and 7 bases lay in between. The CDR3 runs to 14 residues. As DNA, the CDR3 is TGTGCCACCAGCAGAGATACGGTGAATTCACCCCTCCACTTT. It specifies CATSRDTVNSPLHF.

The V call is TRBV2, the J call TRBJ2-3; perhaps TRBD2 as D (6 bases). CDR1 SNHLY and CDR2 FYNNEI come from the germline V gene. This CDR3 contains 15 residues. V was shortened by 6 bases and J by 7 bases, with 20 bases between the two germline ends. In nucleotides, the CDR3 is TGTGCCAGCAGCCCCGTCGGGCTAGCGAGGAATACGCAGTATTTT. This translates into CASSPVGLARNTQYF.

There are a few counts of this clone. The chain couples TRBV19 to TRBJ1-5, with D uncertain. Germline V gene sequence: CDR1 LNHDA, CDR2 SQIVND (reference sequence). This CDR3 is 15 amino acids long. V was shortened by 3 bases and J by 2 bases, with 11 bases between the two germline ends. The CDR3 region is CASSISGSGNQPQHF. CDR3 sequence (DNA): TGTGCCAGTAGTATTTCTGGGAGCGGCAATCAGCCCCAGCATTTT.

This clone showed up just a few times. The chain couples TRBV14 to TRBJ1-1; tentatively, D is TRBD1 (5 bases). Trimming took off 1 base at V and 4 bases at J, with 13 bases between the two ends. Germline V gene lookup returns CDR1 SGHDN and CDR2 FVKESK. CDR3 length equals 15 residues. CDR3 sequence (DNA): TGTGCCAGCAGCCAAGTGGGGGGGTACGGCACTGAAGCTTTCTTT. Protein product: CASSQVGGYGTEAFF.

A word on this clone: Other DNA sequences in the same sample also yield this CDR3. The V gene is TRBV5-1, the J gene TRBJ1-1; a weak D match, TRBD1 (6 bases). From germline, CDR1 is SGHRS and CDR2 YFSETQ. This CDR3 spans 13 amino acids. The V and J ends lost 8 bases and 3 bases respectively, with 14 bases between them. CDR3 sequence: CASKQGSDTEAFF. The CDR3 DNA sequence: TGCGCCAGTAAACAGGGTTCGGACACTGAAGCTTTCTTT. Based on the CDR3 plus reference TRBV5-1 and TRBJ1-1, the full variable domain is KAGVTQTPRYLIKTRGQQVTLSCSPISGHRSVSWYQQTPGQGLQFLFEYFSETQRNKGNFPGRFSGRQFSNSRSEMNVSTLELGDSALYLCASKQGSDTEAFFGQGTRLTVV.

V gene TRBV5-1 combines with J gene TRBJ1-2, with D possibly TRBD1 on 5 matching bases. CDR3 length: 14 residues. Germline CDR1 reads SGHRS; CDR2 reads YFSETQ. The V and J ends lost 4 bases and 3 bases respectively, with 13 bases between them. The CDR3 region has the DNA TGCGCCAGCAGCCAGGATTCGGGGGACTATGGCTACACCTTC. It yields the protein CASSQDSGDYGYTF. The whole variable domain, filled in from reference TRBV5-1 and TRBJ1-2, reads KAGVTQTPRYLIKTRGQQVTLSCSPISGHRSVSWYQQTPGQGLQFLFEYFSETQRNKGNFPGRFSGRQFSNSRSEMNVSTLELGDSALYLCASSQDSGDYGYTFGSGTRLTVV.

This clone was recorded only once. CDR3 region: CASSLYGTGTYEQYF. The CDR3 DNA is TGTGCCAGCAGCTTATACGGGACAGGGACCTACGAGCAGTACTTC. V usage is TRBV7-2 and J usage is TRBJ2-7, with 9 nucleotides matching TRBD1. With V trimmed by 2 bases and J by 2 bases, 4 bases remained unmatched. This CDR3 has 15 residues. CDR1 and CDR2 (germline): SGHTA, FQGNSA.

The V and J genes are TRBV19 and TRBJ1-1; D unresolved. The germline CDR1 and CDR2 sequences are LNHDA and SQIVND (reference sequence). The CDR3 runs to 13 residues. V lost 3 bases and J 4 bases, leaving 9 bases between the germline ends. This chain's CDR3 is CASSMREGTEAFF. The CDR3 DNA reads as TGTGCCAGTAGTATGCGGGAGGGCACTGAAGCTTTCTTT.

The V gene is TRBV11-1, the J gene TRBJ2-7; 7 nucleotides agree with TRBD2. The germline gives CDR1 SGHAT, CDR2 FQDESV (reference sequence). Trimming removed 1 base from V and 4 bases from J; junction bases left unmatched: 1. The CDR3 has 13 amino acids. This CDR3 reads CASSLGGGYEQYF. Written as DNA, the CDR3 is TGTGCCAGCAGCTTAGGGGGGGGATACGAGCAGTACTTC.

CDR3 sequence reads: CASSPGTDSNYGYTF. In DNA, the CDR3 is TGTGCCAGTAGTCCCGGGACAGACTCTAACTATGGCTACACCTTC. The V and J genes are TRBV19 and TRBJ1-2; TRBD1 matches 7 bases. The CDR3 extends over 15 amino acids. The ends lost 5 bases at V and 0 bases at J; junction bases unmatched: 6. Per germline, CDR1 LNHDA and CDR2 SQIVND (reference sequence).

This clone was counted only a few times. The gene calls are TRBV7-9 and TRBJ2-1, with 10 nucleotides matching TRBD1. Germline-derived CDR1 and CDR2 are SEHNR and FQNEAQ (reference sequence). Trimming removed 9 bases from V and 10 bases from J; junction bases left unmatched: 15. CDR3 length: 15 residues. The DNA of the CDR3 is TGTGCCAGTGCCCCCGGGACAGGGGCCTCTAAAGAGCAGTTCTTC. As protein: CASAPGTGASKEQFF.

This clone was observed a single time. The chain employs TRBV4-2 and TRBJ2-1; 8 nucleotides agree with TRBD2. The CDR3 totals 16 residues. J was trimmed by 7 bases and V by 3 bases; bases with no gene match: 11. Germline CDR1 and CDR2: LGHNA and YNFKEQ. The CDR3, as DNA: TGTGCCAGCAGCCAGACGATAGCGGGAAGAGGGAATGAGCAGTTCTTC. Translating it yields CASSQTIAGRGNEQFF.

The chain links TRBV27 to TRBJ2-1, with TRBD2 matching 9 bases. V lost 3 bases to trimming and J lost 10 bases; unmatched junction nucleotides: 10. The length of the CDR3 is 15 residues. Germline values: CDR1 MNHEY, CDR2 SMNVEV (reference sequence). Here the CDR3 reads CASSFQHIGLAEQFF. CDR3 bases: TGTGCCAGCAGTTTTCAACATATTGGACTAGCGGAGCAGTTCTTC.

The rearrangement links TRBV7-6 to TRBJ1-5, with 10 positions matching TRBD1. Per the germline V gene, CDR1 is SGHVS and CDR2 is FNYEAQ. The CDR3 loop spans 15 amino acids. The J segment lost 5 bases and the V segment lost 5 bases, leaving 6 bases of the junction unmatched. This CDR3 reads CASSPDRGLDQPQHF. CDR3 coding DNA: TGTGCCAGCAGCCCCGACAGGGGGCTAGATCAGCCCCAGCATTTT.

The rearrangement links TRBV2 to TRBJ2-4; D is unclear. V shed 4 bases and J shed 0 bases, with 10 bases lying between them. CDR3 size: 15 residues. The germline V gene encodes CDR1 SNHLY and CDR2 FYNNEI. The CDR3 nucleotides are TGTGCCAGCAGTGTTAGCCTTTTAGCCAAAAACATTCAGTACTTC. The encoded protein is CASSVSLLAKNIQYF.

Details on this clone: Mismatch with germline at one junction end may stem from a read error. This CDR3 reads CASSFPGLAGPPSHF. As DNA, the CDR3 is TGTGCCAGCAGTTTTCCGGGACTAGCGGGACCCCCTTCGCACTTC. This chain joins TRBV28 and TRBJ2-7; 13 nucleotides match TRBD2. Germline V CDR1 and CDR2: MDHEN, SYDVKM. The CDR3 loop spans 15 amino acids.

The chain has TRBV5-1 and TRBJ1-1; D call uncertain. The CDR3 loop spans 15 amino acids. Between the trimmed V and J ends, which lost 0 bases and 3 bases, there was a span of 12 bases. CDR1 SGHRS and CDR2 YFSETQ come from the germline V gene. The CDR3 DNA sequence: TGCGCCAGCAGCTTGGAACCGGGTCGGGACACTGAAGCTTTCTTT. It is translated as CASSLEPGRDTEAFF.

This clone was counted only a few times. The V gene is TRBV5-1, the J gene TRBJ1-2; the D is unclear. Trimming removed 6 bases at V and 0 bases at J, with 12 bases between. This CDR3 region has 14 residues. In germline, CDR1 is SGHRS, CDR2 YFSETQ. The CDR3 protein is CASTPGETNYGYTF. The DNA of the CDR3 is TGCGCCAGCACCCCTGGAGAAACTAACTATGGCTACACCTTC.

This rearrangement joins TRBV11-2 to TRBJ2-7; D not certain. This CDR3 is built from 14 residues. V lost 5 bases and J lost 3, with 14 bases in between. Germline CDR1 reads SGHAT; CDR2 reads FQNNGV. The chain's CDR3 is CASSISVEHYEQYF. CDR3 in DNA: TGTGCCAGCAGCATCAGTGTGGAGCACTACGAGCAGTACTTC.